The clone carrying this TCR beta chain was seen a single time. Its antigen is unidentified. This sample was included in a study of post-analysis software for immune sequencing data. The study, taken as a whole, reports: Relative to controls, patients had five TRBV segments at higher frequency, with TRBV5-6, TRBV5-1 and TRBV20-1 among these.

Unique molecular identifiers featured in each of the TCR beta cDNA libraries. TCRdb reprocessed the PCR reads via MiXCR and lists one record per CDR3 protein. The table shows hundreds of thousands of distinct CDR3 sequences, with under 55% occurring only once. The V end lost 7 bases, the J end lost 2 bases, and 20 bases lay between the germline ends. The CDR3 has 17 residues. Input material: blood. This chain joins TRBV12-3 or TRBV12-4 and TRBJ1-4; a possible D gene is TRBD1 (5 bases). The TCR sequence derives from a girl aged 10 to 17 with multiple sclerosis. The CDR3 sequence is CASILQRGGGTNEKLFF. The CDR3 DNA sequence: TGTGCCAGCATCCTCCAACGCGGCGGGGGGACTAATGAAAAACTGTTTTTT.